Presented here are 4 T cell receptor beta chains from one specimen sequenced in a study of shared clonotypes between healthy human individuals (dated by TCRdb to 2018 to 2020). Receptor amplification or capture employed the immunoSEQ multiplex PCR assay. TCRdb retrieved this table from immuneACCESS and kept in-frame rearrangements only. Not all clones are present; in checked studies, unresolved V genes account for under half, and no reason is known for the remainder. A total of 2,500,000 or so clones appear in this sample, 85% to 95% of them only once. Jointly, the top ten make up more than 0.35% of the sample. Specimen: naive CD4+ T cells from PBMCs. Interpreted using the paper, the cell subset or site label stands for: CD45RA+ positively selected. Source of these receptors: a man aged 18 to 30 in good health. Some clones in this sample may be carry-over from other donors' samples.

Notes on this clone: Other DNA sequences in the same sample also yield this CDR3. The chain uses TRBV18 and TRBJ1-3; D gene unclear. Trimming cost V 2 bases and J 0 bases, with 8 bases left between them. The CDR3 has 15 residues. The V gene's germline CDR1 is KGHSH and CDR2 LQKENI. The CDR3 region has the DNA TGTGCCAGCTCACCAGGCGCCGGCTCTGGAAACACCATATATTTT. Amino acid sequence: CASSPGAGSGNTIYF.

DNA for the CDR3: TGTGCCAGCAGTGAGGTTCCGTACTTC. This codes for CASSEVPYF. V gene TRBV6-1 combines with J gene TRBJ2-7, with D unresolved. CDR3 length equals 9 residues. V was pared by 3 bases and J by 12 bases, with 6 bases between. In germline, CDR1 is MNHNS, CDR2 SASEGT.

On this clone itself: This specimen includes other DNA sequences encoding the same CDR3. V usage is TRBV28 and J usage is TRBJ1-2; TRBD1 is a possible D gene (5 bases). Trimming stripped 5 bases from V and 3 bases from J, with 10 bases between. The germline gives CDR1 MDHEN, CDR2 SYDVKM. This CDR3 has 13 residues. The DNA of the CDR3 is TGTGCCAGCAGTCAGGGTAGGGACTATGGCTACACCTTC. This translates into CASSQGRDYGYTF.

The chain combines TRBV11-3 with TRBJ1-1, with D perhaps matching TRBD1 (5 bases). The V gene lost 5 bases and the J gene lost 5 bases, with 12 bases spanning the gap. Germline V CDR1 and CDR2: SGHNT, YENEEA. This CDR3 spans 13 amino acids. The CDR3 sequence is CASSRWGGTEAFF. The DNA of the CDR3 is TGTGCCAGCAGCCGGTGGGGGGGGACTGAAGCTTTCTTT.